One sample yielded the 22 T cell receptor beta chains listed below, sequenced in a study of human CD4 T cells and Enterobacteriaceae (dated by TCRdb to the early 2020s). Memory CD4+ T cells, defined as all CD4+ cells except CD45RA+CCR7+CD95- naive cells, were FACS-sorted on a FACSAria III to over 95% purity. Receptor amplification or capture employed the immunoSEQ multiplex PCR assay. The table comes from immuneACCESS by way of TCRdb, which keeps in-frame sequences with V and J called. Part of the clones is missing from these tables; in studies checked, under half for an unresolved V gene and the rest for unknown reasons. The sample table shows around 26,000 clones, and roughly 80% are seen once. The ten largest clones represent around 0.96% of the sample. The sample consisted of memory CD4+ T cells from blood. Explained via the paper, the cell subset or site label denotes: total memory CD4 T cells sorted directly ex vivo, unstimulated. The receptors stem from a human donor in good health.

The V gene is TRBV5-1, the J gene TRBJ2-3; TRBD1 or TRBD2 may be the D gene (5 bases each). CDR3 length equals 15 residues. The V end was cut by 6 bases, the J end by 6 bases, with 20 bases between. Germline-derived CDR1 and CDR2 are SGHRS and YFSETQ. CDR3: CASTRWDPLQDTQYF. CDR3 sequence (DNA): TGCGCCAGCACCCGTTGGGACCCCCTACAGGATACGCAGTATTTT.

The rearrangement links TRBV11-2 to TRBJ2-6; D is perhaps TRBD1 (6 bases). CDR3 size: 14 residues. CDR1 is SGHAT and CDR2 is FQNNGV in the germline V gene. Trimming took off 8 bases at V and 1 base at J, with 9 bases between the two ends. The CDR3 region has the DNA TGTGCCAGCGGGACAACGTCTGGGGCCAACGTCCTGACTTTC. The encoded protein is CASGTTSGANVLTF.

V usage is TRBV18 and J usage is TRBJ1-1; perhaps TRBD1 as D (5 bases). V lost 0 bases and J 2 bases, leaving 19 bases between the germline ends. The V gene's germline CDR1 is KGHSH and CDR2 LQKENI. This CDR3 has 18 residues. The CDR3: CASSPPVAGGGVNTEAFF. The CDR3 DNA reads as TGTGCCAGCTCACCACCGGTGGCAGGTGGGGGGGTTAACACTGAAGCTTTCTTT. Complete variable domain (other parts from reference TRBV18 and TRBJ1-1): NAGVMQNPRHLVRRRGQEARLRCSPMKGHSHVYWYRQLPEEGLKFMVYLQKENIIDESGMPKERFSAEFPKEGPSILRIQQVVRGDSAAYFCASSPPVAGGGVNTEAFFGQGTRLTVV.

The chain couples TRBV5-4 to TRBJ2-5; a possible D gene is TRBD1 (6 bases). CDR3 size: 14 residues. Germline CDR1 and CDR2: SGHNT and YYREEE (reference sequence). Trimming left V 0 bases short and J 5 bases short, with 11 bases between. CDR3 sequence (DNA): TGTGCCAGCAGCTTGGACAGGGCAGCGGAGACCCAGTACTTC. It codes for CASSLDRAAETQYF.

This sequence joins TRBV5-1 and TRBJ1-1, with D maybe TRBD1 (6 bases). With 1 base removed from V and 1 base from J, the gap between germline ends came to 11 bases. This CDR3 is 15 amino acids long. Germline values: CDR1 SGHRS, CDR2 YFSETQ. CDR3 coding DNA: TGCGCCAGCAGCTTGTGGACAGTTAAGAACACTGAAGCTTTCTTT. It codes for CASSLWTVKNTEAFF.

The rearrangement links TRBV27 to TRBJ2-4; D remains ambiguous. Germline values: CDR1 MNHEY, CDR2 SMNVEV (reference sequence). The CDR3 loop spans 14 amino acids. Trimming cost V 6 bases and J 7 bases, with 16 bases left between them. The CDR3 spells CASSPWYGSNIQYF. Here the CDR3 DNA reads TGTGCCAGCAGCCCCTGGTATGGTAGTAACATTCAGTACTTC.

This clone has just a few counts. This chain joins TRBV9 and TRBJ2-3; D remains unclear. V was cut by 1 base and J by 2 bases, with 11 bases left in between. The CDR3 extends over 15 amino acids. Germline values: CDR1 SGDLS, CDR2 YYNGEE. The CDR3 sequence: CASSVMRFNTDTQYF. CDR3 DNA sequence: TGTGCCAGCAGCGTAATGAGGTTCAACACAGATACGCAGTATTTT.

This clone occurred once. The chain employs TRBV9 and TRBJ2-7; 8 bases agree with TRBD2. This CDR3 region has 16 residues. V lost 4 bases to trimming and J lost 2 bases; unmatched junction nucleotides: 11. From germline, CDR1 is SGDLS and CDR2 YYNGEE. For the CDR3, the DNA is TGTGCCAGCAGCCCAACCTGGGGCGGGGGGCCCTACGAGCAGTACTTC. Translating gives CASSPTWGGGPYEQYF.

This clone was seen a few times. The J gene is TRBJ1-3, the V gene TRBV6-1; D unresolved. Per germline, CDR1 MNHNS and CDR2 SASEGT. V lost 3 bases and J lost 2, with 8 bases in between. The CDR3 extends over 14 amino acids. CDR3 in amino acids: CASSDPAAGNTIYF. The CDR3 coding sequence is TGTGCCAGCAGTGACCCAGCCGCTGGAAACACCATATATTTT.

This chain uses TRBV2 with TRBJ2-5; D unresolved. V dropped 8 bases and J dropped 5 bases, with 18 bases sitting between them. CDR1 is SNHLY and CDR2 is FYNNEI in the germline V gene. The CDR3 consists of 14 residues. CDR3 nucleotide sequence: TGTGCCAGCTCGGTGGGCCGAACCGCGGAGACCCAGTACTTC. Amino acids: CASSVGRTAETQYF.

The DNA for the CDR3 is TGTGCCAGTACTACCCTGACTAGCGGGATGCGGTCCGGGGAGCTGTTTTTT. Protein sequence: CASTTLTSGMRSGELFF. The rearrangement links TRBV19 to TRBJ2-2, with 11 bases lining up with TRBD2. CDR3 length equals 17 residues. Per germline, CDR1 LNHDA and CDR2 SQIVND (reference sequence). V lost 7 bases and J lost 6; bases outside the gene matches: 13.

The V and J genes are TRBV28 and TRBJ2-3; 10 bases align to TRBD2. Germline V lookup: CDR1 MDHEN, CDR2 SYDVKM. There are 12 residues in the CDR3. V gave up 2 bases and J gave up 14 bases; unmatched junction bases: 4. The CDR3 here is CASSLNSGRWYF. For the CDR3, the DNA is TGTGCCAGCAGTTTAAATAGCGGGAGGTGGTATTTT.

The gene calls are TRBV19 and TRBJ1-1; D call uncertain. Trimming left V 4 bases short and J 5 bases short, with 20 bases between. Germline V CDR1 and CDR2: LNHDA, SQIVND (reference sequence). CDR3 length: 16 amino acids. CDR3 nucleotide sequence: TGTGCCAGTAGTAGTGCCGCGGGTAGGGTGGGAACTGAAGCTTTCTTT. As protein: CASSSAAGRVGTEAFF.

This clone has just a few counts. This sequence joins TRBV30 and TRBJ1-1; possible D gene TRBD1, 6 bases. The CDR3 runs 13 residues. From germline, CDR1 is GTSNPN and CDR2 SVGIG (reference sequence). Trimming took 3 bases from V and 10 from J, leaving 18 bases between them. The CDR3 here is CAWRGRTAGGAFF. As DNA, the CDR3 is TGTGCCTGGAGAGGCCGGACAGCCGGCGGAGCTTTCTTT. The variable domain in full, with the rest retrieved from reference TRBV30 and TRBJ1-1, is SQTIHQWPATLVQPVGSPLSLECTVEGTSNPNLYWYRQAAGRGLQLLFYSVGIGQISSEVPQNLSASRPQDRQFILSSKKLLLSDSGFYLCAWRGRTAGGAFFGQGTRLTVV.

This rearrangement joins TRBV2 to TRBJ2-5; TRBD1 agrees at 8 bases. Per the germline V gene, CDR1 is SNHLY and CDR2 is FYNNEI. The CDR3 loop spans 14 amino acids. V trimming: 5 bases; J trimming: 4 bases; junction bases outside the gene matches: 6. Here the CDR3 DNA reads TGTGCCAGCAGTCTCCCAGGGGGCGGAGAGACCCAGTACTTC. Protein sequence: CASSLPGGGETQYF. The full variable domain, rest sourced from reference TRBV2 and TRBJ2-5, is EPEVTQTPSHQVTQMGQEVILRCVPISNHLYFYWYRQILGQKVEFLVSFYNNEISEKSEIFDDQFSVERPDGSNFTLKIRSTKLEDSAMYFCASSLPGGGETQYFGPGTRLLVL.

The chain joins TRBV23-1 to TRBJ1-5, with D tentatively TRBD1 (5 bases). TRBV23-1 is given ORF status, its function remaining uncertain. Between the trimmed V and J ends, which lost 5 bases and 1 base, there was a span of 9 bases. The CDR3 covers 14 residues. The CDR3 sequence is CASSGGKSNQPQHF. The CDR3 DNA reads TGCGCCAGCAGTGGGGGTAAAAGCAATCAGCCCCAGCATTTT.

CDR3 DNA sequence: TGTGCCTGGAGTGTATTGAACGGCTACACCTTC. Its translation: CAWSVLNGYTF. The chain uses TRBV30 and TRBJ1-2; D not certain. Germline CDR1 GTSNPN, CDR2 SVGIG (reference sequence). V was shortened by 0 bases and J by 8 bases, with 7 bases between the two germline ends. The CDR3 has 11 residues.

This chain's CDR3 is CSVEDRREAYEQYF. The CDR3 nucleotides are TGCAGCGTTGAAGATCGGCGCGAAGCCTACGAGCAGTACTTC. V gene TRBV29-1 combines with J gene TRBJ2-7; unclear D gene. V gave up 0 bases and J gave up 2 bases, with 11 bases separating them. Germline CDR1 SQVTM, CDR2 ANQGSEA. The length of the CDR3 is 14 residues.

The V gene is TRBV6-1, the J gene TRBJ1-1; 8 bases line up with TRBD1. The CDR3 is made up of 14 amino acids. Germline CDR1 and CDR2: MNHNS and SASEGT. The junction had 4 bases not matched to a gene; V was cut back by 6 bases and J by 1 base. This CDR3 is CASSKQGGNTEAFF. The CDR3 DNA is TGTGCCAGCAGCAAACAGGGGGGGAACACTGAAGCTTTCTTT.

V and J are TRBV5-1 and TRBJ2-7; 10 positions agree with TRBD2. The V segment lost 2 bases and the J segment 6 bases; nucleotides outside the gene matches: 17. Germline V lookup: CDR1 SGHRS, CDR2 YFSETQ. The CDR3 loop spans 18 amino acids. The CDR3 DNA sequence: TGCGCCAGCAGCTTTGGGGCTAGCGGGAGTCGTAGGCCCCCCGAGCAGTACTTC. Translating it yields CASSFGASGSRRPPEQYF.

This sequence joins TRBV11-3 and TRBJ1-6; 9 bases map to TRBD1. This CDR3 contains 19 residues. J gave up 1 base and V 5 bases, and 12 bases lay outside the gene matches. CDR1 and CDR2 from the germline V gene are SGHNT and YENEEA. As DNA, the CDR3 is TGTGCCAGCAGCCCTGGGACAGGGATAGCGTTATCCTATAATTCACCCCTCCACTTT. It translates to CASSPGTGIALSYNSPLHF.

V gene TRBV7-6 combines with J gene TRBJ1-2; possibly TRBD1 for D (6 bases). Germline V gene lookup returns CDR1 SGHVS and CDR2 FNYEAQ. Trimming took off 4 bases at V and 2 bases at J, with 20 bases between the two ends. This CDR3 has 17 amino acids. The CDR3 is CASSSSSGQTLNYGYTF. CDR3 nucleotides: TGTGCCAGCAGCTCGTCCTCTGGACAGACTCTAAACTATGGCTACACCTTC. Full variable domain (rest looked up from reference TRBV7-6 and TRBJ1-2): GAGVSQSPRYKVTKRGQDVALRCDPISGHVSLYWYRQALGQGPEFLTYFNYEAQQDKSGLPNDRFSAERPEGSISTLTIQRTEQRDSAMYRCASSSSSGQTLNYGYTFGSGTRLTVV.